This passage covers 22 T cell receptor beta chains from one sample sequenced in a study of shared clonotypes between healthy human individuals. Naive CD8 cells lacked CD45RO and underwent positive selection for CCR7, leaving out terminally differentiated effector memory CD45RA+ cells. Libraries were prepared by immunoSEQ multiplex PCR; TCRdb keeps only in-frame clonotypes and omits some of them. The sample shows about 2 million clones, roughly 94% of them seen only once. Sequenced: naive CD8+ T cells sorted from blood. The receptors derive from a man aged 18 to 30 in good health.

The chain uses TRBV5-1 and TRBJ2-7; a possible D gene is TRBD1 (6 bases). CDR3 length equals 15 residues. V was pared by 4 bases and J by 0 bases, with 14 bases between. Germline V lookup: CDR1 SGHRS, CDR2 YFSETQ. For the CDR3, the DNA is TGCGCCAGCAGCCATAGACAGGACTTCTCCTACGAGCAGTACTTC. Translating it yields CASSHRQDFSYEQYF.

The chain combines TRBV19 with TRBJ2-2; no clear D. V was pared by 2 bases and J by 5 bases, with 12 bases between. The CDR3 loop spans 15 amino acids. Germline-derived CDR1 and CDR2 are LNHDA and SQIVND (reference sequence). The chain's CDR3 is CASSINYLGTGELFF. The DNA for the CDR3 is TGTGCCAGTAGTATAAATTATTTAGGGACCGGGGAGCTGTTTTTT.

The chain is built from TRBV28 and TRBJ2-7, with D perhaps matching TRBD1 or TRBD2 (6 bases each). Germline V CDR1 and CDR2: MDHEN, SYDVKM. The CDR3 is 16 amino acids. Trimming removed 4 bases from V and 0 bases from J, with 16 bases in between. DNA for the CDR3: TGTGCCAGCAGTTCCCTCGGGGGCCCGAGCTCCTACGAGCAGTACTTC. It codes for CASSSLGGPSSYEQYF.

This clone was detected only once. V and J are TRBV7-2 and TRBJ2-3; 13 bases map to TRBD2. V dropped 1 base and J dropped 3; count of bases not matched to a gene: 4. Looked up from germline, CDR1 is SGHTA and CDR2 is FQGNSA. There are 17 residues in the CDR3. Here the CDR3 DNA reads TGTGCCAGCAGCTTAGTAACTAGCGGGAGGGGGACAGATACGCAGTATTTT. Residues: CASSLVTSGRGTDTQYF.

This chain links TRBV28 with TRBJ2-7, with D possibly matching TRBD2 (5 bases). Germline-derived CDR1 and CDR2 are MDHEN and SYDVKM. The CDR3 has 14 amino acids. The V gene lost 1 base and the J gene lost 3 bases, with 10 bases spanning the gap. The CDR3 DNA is TGTGCCAGCAGTTTATTTGAGGGCAACTACGAGCAGTACTTC. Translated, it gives CASSLFEGNYEQYF. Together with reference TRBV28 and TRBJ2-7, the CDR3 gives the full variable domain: DVKVTQSSRYLVKRTGEKVFLECVQDMDHENMFWYRQDPGLGLRLIYFSYDVKMKEKGDIPEGYSVSREKKERFSLILESASTNQTSMYLCASSLFEGNYEQYFGPGTRLTVT.

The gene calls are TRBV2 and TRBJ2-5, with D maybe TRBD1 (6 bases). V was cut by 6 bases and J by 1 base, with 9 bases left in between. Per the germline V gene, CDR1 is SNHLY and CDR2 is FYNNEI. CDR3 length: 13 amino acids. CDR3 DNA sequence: TGTGCCAGCAGCTGGGGGCTCCAAGAGACCCAGTACTTC. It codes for CASSWGLQETQYF. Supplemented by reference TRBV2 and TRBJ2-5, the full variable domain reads EPEVTQTPSHQVTQMGQEVILRCVPISNHLYFYWYRQILGQKVEFLVSFYNNEISEKSEIFDDQFSVERPDGSNFTLKIRSTKLEDSAMYFCASSWGLQETQYFGPGTRLLVL.

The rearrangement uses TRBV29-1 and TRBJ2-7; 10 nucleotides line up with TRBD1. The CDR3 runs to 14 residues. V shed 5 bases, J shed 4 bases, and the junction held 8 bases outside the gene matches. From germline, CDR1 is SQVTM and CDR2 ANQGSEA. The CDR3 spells CSVYGTGAEYEQYF. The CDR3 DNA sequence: TGCAGCGTTTATGGGACAGGGGCCGAGTACGAGCAGTACTTC.

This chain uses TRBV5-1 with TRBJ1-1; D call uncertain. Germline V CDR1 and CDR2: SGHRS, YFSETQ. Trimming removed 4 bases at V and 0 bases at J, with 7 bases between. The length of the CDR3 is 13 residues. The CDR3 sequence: CASSPEVNTEAFF. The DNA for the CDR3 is TGCGCCAGCAGCCCAGAGGTGAACACTGAAGCTTTCTTT. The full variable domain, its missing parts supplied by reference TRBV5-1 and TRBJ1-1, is KAGVTQTPRYLIKTRGQQVTLSCSPISGHRSVSWYQQTPGQGLQFLFEYFSETQRNKGNFPGRFSGRQFSNSRSEMNVSTLELGDSALYLCASSPEVNTEAFFGQGTRLTVV.

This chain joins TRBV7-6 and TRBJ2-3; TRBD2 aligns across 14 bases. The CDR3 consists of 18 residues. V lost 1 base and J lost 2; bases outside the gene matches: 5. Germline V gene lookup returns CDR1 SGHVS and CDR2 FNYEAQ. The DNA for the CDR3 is TGTGCCAGCAGCTTAGGACTAGCGGGGGGGAAAAACACAGATACGCAGTATTTT. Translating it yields CASSLGLAGGKNTDTQYF.

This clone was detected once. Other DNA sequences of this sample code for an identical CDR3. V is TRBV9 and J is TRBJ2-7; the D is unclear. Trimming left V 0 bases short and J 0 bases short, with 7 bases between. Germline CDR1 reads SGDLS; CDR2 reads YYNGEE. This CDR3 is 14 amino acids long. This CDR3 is CASSVGSYSYEQYF. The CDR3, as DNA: TGTGCCAGCAGCGTAGGCTCATACTCCTACGAGCAGTACTTC.

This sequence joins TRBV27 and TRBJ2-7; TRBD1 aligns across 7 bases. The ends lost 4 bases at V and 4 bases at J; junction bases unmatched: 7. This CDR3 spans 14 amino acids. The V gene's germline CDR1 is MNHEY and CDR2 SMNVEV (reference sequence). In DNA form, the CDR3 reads TGTGCCAGCAGTTCCGGACAGGTTCGATACGAGCAGTACTTC. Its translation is CASSSGQVRYEQYF.

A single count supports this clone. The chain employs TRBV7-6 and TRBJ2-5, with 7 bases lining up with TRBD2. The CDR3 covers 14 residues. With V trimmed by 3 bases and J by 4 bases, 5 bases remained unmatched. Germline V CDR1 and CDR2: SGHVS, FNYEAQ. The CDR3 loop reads CASSLRGRAETQYF. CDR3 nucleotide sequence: TGTGCCAGCAGCTTGCGGGGGAGGGCAGAGACCCAGTACTTC.

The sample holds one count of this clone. Here the CDR3 reads CASGTGYEQYF. The CDR3 DNA follows: TGTGCCAGTGGGACAGGGTACGAGCAGTACTTC. The chain carries TRBV19 and TRBJ2-7, with 9 positions matching TRBD1. Germline CDR1 reads LNHDA; CDR2 reads SQIVND (reference sequence). V dropped 8 bases and J dropped 4; count of bases not matched to a gene: 0. This CDR3 contains 11 residues.

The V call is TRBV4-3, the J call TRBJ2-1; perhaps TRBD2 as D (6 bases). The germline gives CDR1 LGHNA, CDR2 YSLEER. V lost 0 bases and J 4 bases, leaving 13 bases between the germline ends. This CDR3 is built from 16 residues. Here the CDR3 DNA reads TGCGCCAGCAGCCAAGATTACGGGAGCAGTTACAATGAGCAGTTCTTC. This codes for CASSQDYGSSYNEQFF.

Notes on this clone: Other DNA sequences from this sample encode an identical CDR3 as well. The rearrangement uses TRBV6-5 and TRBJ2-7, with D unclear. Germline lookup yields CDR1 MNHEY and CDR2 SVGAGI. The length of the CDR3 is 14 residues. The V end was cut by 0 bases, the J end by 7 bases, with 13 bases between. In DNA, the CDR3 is TGTGCCAGCAGTTACTCGGACCGTGGGTATGAGCAGTACTTC. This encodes CASSYSDRGYEQYF.

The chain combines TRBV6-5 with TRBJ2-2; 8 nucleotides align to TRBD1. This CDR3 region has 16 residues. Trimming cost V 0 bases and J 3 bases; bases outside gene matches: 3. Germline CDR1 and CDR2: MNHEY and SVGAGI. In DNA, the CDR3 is TGTGCCAGCAGTTACTCGACAGGGGCTTACACCGGGGAGCTGTTTTTT. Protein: CASSYSTGAYTGELFF.

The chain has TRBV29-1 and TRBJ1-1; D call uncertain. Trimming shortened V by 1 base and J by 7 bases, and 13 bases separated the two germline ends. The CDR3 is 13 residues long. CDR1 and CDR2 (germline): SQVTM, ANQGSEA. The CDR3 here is CSVEGRDFFEAFF. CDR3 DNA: TGCAGCGTTGAAGGAAGGGATTTCTTTGAAGCTTTCTTT.

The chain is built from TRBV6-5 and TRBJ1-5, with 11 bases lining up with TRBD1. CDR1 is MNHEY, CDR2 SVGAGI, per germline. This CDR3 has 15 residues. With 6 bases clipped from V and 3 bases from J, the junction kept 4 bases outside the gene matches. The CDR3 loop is CASREGQGDNQPQHF. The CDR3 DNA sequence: TGTGCCAGCAGGGAGGGACAGGGGGACAATCAGCCCCAGCATTTT.

Written as DNA, the CDR3 is TGTGCCACCAGCAGAGGGGTTGGCTCCTACAATGAGCAGTTCTTC. Its protein is CATSRGVGSYNEQFF. V usage is TRBV15 and J usage is TRBJ2-1, with D uncertain. CDR1 LNHNV and CDR2 YYDKDF come from the germline V gene (reference sequence). Trimming pared 1 base from V and 0 bases from J, leaving 7 bases between. The CDR3 length is 15 residues.

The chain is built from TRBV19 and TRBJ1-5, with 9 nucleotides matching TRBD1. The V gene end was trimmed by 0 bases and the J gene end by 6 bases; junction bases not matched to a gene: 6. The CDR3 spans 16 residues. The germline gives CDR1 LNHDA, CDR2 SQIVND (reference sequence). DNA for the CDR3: TGTGCCAGTAGTATAGATTGGGGACAGGGTCTTCAGCCCCAGCATTTT. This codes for CASSIDWGQGLQPQHF. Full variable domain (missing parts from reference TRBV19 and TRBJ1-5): DGGITQSPKYLFRKEGQNVTLSCEQNLNHDAMYWYRQDPGQGLRLIYYSQIVNDFQKGDIAEGYSVSREKKESFPLTVTSAQKNPTAFYLCASSIDWGQGLQPQHFGDGTRLSIL.

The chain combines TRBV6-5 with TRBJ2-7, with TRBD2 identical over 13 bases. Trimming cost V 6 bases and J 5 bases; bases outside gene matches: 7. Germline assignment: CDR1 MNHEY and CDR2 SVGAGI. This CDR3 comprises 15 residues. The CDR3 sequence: CASSPGLAGHDEQYF. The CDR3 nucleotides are TGTGCCAGCAGCCCGGGACTAGCGGGACACGACGAGCAGTACTTC.

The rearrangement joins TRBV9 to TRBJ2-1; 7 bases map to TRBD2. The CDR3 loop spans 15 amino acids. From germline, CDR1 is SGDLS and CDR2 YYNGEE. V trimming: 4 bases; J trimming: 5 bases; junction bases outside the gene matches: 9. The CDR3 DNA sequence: TGTGCCAGCAGCCCAAGCGGGACTCTTCACAATGAGCAGTTCTTC. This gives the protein CASSPSGTLHNEQFF.